One sample yielded the 19 T cell receptor beta chains listed below, sequenced in a study of blood T cell repertoires in COVID-19. TCRdb's copy holds only in-frame clones and misses some; the assay was immunoSEQ multiplex PCR. Found here are about 200,000 clones, around 80% of them singletons; the top ten hold approximately 15%. Sequencing was done on a sample of PBMCs or T cells enriched from blood (not recorded which). These receptor sequences come from a man in his forties who had recovered from COVID-19.

V gene TRBV6-5 combines with J gene TRBJ2-7; TRBD1 is a possible D gene (6 bases). Germline CDR1 is MNHEY and CDR2 is SVGAGI. This CDR3 has 13 amino acids. Trimming removed 10 bases at V and 2 bases at J, with 15 bases between. The CDR3 nucleotides are TGTGCCAACGGACGGGACACCGCCTACGAGCAGTACTTC. Amino acids: CANGRDTAYEQYF.

The chain is built from TRBV7-8 and TRBJ1-3, with a possible D match to TRBD1 (5 bases). The germline V gene encodes CDR1 SGHVS and CDR2 FQNEAQ. V lost 3 bases and J lost 0, with 9 bases in between. The CDR3 extends over 15 amino acids. The CDR3 here is CASSLDTGSGNTIYF. The CDR3 DNA reads TGTGCCAGCAGCTTGGACACGGGCTCTGGAAACACCATATATTTT.

This rearrangement joins TRBV5-4 to TRBJ1-6; TRBD1 might be the D (6 bases). This CDR3 is built from 14 residues. Between the trimmed V and J ends, which lost 2 bases and 6 bases, there was a span of 9 bases. Germline assignment: CDR1 SGHNT and CDR2 YYREEE (reference sequence). CDR3 DNA sequence: TGTGCCAGCAGCTTCAACAGGGTTAATTCACCCCTCCACTTT. It yields the protein CASSFNRVNSPLHF.

The sample holds a few counts of this clone. The CDR3, as DNA: TGTGCCTGGAGTGGGGGAGGGCAGCAATTTCGAGGGGACACTGAAGCTTTCTTT. The encoded protein is CAWSGGGQQFRGDTEAFF. The chain is built from TRBV30 and TRBJ1-1; tentative D call: TRBD1 (5 bases). The CDR3 has 18 amino acids. The germline gives CDR1 GTSNPN, CDR2 SVGIG (reference sequence). V was pared by 1 base and J by 3 bases, with 24 bases between.

The V and J genes are TRBV19 and TRBJ2-2; 8 positions agree with TRBD1. In germline, CDR1 is LNHDA, CDR2 SQIVND (reference sequence). The CDR3 is made up of 16 amino acids. The V segment lost 5 bases and the J segment 0 bases; nucleotides outside the gene matches: 5. The CDR3 here is CASSPWTGTNTGELFF. The CDR3 coding sequence is TGTGCCAGTAGTCCATGGACAGGGACGAACACCGGGGAGCTGTTTTTT. The full variable domain, rest sourced from reference TRBV19 and TRBJ2-2, is DGGITQSPKYLFRKEGQNVTLSCEQNLNHDAMYWYRQDPGQGLRLIYYSQIVNDFQKGDIAEGYSVSREKKESFPLTVTSAQKNPTAFYLCASSPWTGTNTGELFFGEGSRLTVL.

The chain has TRBV5-1 and TRBJ1-2; TRBD1 agrees at 7 bases. This CDR3 spans 14 amino acids. The germline V gene has CDR1 SGHRS and CDR2 YFSETQ. V dropped 6 bases and J dropped 4; count of bases not matched to a gene: 9. CDR3 coding DNA: TGCGCCAGCAATCCCGACAGGGTCTCCTATGGCTACACCTTC. This gives the protein CASNPDRVSYGYTF.

The gene calls are TRBV28 and TRBJ1-2; tentative D call: TRBD1 (5 bases). Trimming removed 5 bases from V and 4 bases from J, with 14 bases in between. CDR3 length: 14 residues. Germline CDR1 is MDHEN and CDR2 is SYDVKM. The CDR3 sequence: CASSPGTSGYGYTF. CDR3 nucleotides: TGTGCCAGCAGTCCCGGGACTTCGGGCTATGGCTACACCTTC.

As concerns this clone: Relative to the germline gene, one junction end is altered; a read error may explain this. This chain joins TRBV6-1 and TRBJ2-7, with no clear D. This CDR3 has 11 residues. Germline V CDR1 and CDR2: MNHNS, SASEGT. The CDR3 is CASSEGGEQYF. Here the CDR3 DNA reads TGTGCCAGCAGCGAAGGCGGCGAGCAGTACTTC.

The table lists this clone with a count of one. The CDR3: CASSRTGANTEAFF. The CDR3 DNA sequence: TGTGCCAGCAGCCGGACAGGGGCGAACACTGAAGCTTTCTTT. The gene calls are TRBV28 and TRBJ1-1, with 9 bases aligning to TRBD1. The CDR3 totals 14 residues. Germline CDR1 reads MDHEN; CDR2 reads SYDVKM. The V segment lost 6 bases and the J segment 1 base; nucleotides outside the gene matches: 3.

V and J are TRBV7-9 and TRBJ1-6; the D is unclear. The length of the CDR3 is 12 residues. Germline CDR1 is SEHNR and CDR2 is FQNEAQ (reference sequence). V lost 4 bases and J lost 4, with 2 bases in between. CDR3 bases: TGTGCCAGCAGCTCGTATAATTCACCCCTCCACTTT. It encodes CASSSYNSPLHF.

The V and J genes are TRBV12-3 or TRBV12-4 and TRBJ1-2; 9 bases map to TRBD1. The ends lost 5 bases at V and 8 bases at J; junction bases unmatched: 6. This CDR3 is built from 13 residues. The CDR3 is CASSRTGERGYTF. CDR3 DNA: TGTGCCAGCAGTCGGACAGGGGAGCGAGGCTACACCTTC.

This clone showed up just once. V usage is TRBV27 and J usage is TRBJ1-2, with D unclear. The V gene's germline CDR1 is MNHEY and CDR2 SMNVEV (reference sequence). This CDR3 contains 12 residues. The ends were cut back, 3 bases at V and 6 bases at J, with 8 bases in the middle. The CDR3, as DNA: TGTGCCAGCAGTTTTAGAGGAGATGGCTACACCTTC. It codes for CASSFRGDGYTF.

The V gene is TRBV15, the J gene TRBJ1-1; no reliable D call. The CDR3 extends over 14 amino acids. Germline lookup yields CDR1 LNHNV and CDR2 YYDKDF (reference sequence). The ends were cut back, 1 base at V and 7 bases at J, with 13 bases in the middle. CDR3 region: CATSRGGSLGEAFF. The CDR3 DNA sequence: TGTGCCACCAGCAGAGGCGGGAGCCTGGGTGAAGCTTTCTTT.

This chain connects TRBV29-1 to TRBJ1-2; 7 bases align to TRBD1. The J segment lost 11 bases and the V segment lost 6 bases, leaving 12 bases of the junction unmatched. Looked up from germline, CDR1 is SQVTM and CDR2 is ANQGSEA. This CDR3 has 12 residues. The CDR3 is CSVGGQSPPYTF. The DNA of the CDR3 is TGCAGCGTGGGGGGACAGTCCCCCCCGTACACCTTC. Filled out from reference TRBV29-1 and TRBJ1-2, the complete variable domain reads SAVISQKPSRDICQRGTSLTIQCQVDSQVTMMFWYRQQPGQSLTLIATANQGSEATYESGFVIDKFPISRPNLTFSTLTVSNMSPEDSSIYLCSVGGQSPPYTFGSGTRLTVV.

This chain joins TRBV5-1 and TRBJ1-5; 11 bases fit TRBD1. CDR3 size: 17 residues. Germline CDR1 reads SGHRS; CDR2 reads YFSETQ. V gave up 0 bases and J gave up 3 bases; unmatched junction bases: 5. The CDR3, as DNA: TGCGCCAGCAGCTTGGGGGACAGGGGGTTATTCAATCAGCCCCAGCATTTT. This gives the protein CASSLGDRGLFNQPQHF.

The rearrangement uses TRBV7-9 and TRBJ2-3, with TRBD2 matching over 11 bases. V lost 7 bases to trimming and J lost 4 bases; unmatched junction nucleotides: 7. CDR3 size: 15 residues. The germline V gene has CDR1 SEHNR and CDR2 FQNEAQ (reference sequence). CDR3 DNA: TGTGCCAGCACCCTACTAGCGGGAGTTGCAGATACGCAGTATTTT. This translates into CASTLLAGVADTQYF.

This chain joins TRBV6-1 and TRBJ2-7; 8 bases line up with TRBD2. The CDR3 is 13 amino acids. From germline, CDR1 is MNHNS and CDR2 SASEGT. Germline trimming cut 3 bases from V and 3 bases from J; bases unmatched to any gene: 1. CDR3 sequence (DNA): TGTGCCAGCAGTGACGCGGGGGGCTACGAGCAGTACTTC. Amino acid sequence: CASSDAGGYEQYF.

The chain combines TRBV19 with TRBJ1-5, with D possibly matching TRBD1 (5 bases). From germline, CDR1 is LNHDA and CDR2 SQIVND (reference sequence). The ends were cut back, 0 bases at V and 1 base at J, with 13 bases in the middle. There are 17 residues in the CDR3. CDR3 residues: CASSIDIRQTSNQPQHF. DNA of the CDR3: TGTGCCAGTAGTATAGACATCCGACAGACGAGCAATCAGCCCCAGCATTTT.

The rearrangement uses TRBV7-9 and TRBJ1-2; D is undetermined. With 4 bases removed from V and 8 bases from J, the gap between germline ends came to 17 bases. The CDR3 loop spans 14 amino acids. Germline loops: CDR1 SEHNR, CDR2 FQNEAQ (reference sequence). The CDR3 DNA reads as TGTGCCAGCAGCTCACCCGCCGTACCGGGGGGCTACACCTTC. Protein: CASSSPAVPGGYTF.